Below, 9 T cell receptor beta chains from the same sample are listed, as sequenced in a study of identical twins (dated by TCRdb to 2016 to 2017). Library method: 5' RACE. These reads were obtained on an Illumina HiSeq 2000. TCRdb took the public reads, trimmed them with fastp at Q25, ran MiXCR for clone calling and kept in-frame beta chains. For every CDR3 protein sequence, its rows merge into one entry that carries the most common genes and DNA. This sample comprises about 190,000 distinct CDR3 sequences, about a sixth of them detected only once. 35% to 50% of the sample is taken by the ten largest. These data were also filed under a second study, of T cells expressing NK-cell markers.

The sample consisted of CD8+ T cells sorted from blood. Every receptor here comes from a woman aged 18-29 years in good health.

In this sample, this clonotype turned up a few times. The chain joins TRBV9 to TRBJ2-7; TRBD2 matches at 9 bases. V dropped 4 bases and J dropped 3; count of bases not matched to a gene: 5. Germline values: CDR1 SGDLS, CDR2 YYNGEE. The CDR3 is 14 amino acids. The DNA of the CDR3 is TGTGCCAGCAGCCCCACAGCGGGAGGCTACGAGCAGTACTTC. Translating it yields CASSPTAGGYEQYF.

This clonotype was picked up a small number of times. The chain couples TRBV9 to TRBJ2-7; 7 nucleotides line up with TRBD1. This CDR3 comprises 14 residues. V was pared by 3 bases and J by 2 bases, with 5 bases of the junction left unmatched. Germline CDR1 reads SGDLS; CDR2 reads YYNGEE. CDR3 region: CASSASGGAYEQYF. CDR3 coding DNA: TGTGCCAGCAGCGCCTCAGGGGGTGCCTACGAGCAGTACTTC.

This clonotype came up a few times. V is TRBV7-9 and J is TRBJ2-7; 10 nucleotides match TRBD1. In germline, CDR1 is SEHNR, CDR2 FQNEAQ (reference sequence). Trimming cost V 3 bases and J 6 bases; bases outside gene matches: 5. CDR3 length equals 14 residues. The CDR3 coding sequence is TGTGCCAGCAGCTTGGGGACAGGGGTTAGCGAGCAGTACTTC. Protein product: CASSLGTGVSEQYF.

This clonotype was recorded only once. In DNA form, the CDR3 reads TGTGCCAGCAGGACAGGGCCTGAAGCTTTCTTT. As protein: CASRTGPEAFF. J is TRBJ1-1 and V is TRBV6-5; 7 bases map to TRBD1. The CDR3 runs 11 residues. V shed 6 bases, J shed 6 bases, and the junction held 1 base outside the gene matches. Germline V CDR1 and CDR2: MNHEY, SVGAGI.

This clonotype was seen a handful of times. V gene TRBV18 combines with J gene TRBJ2-3; no firm D call. This CDR3 is 16 amino acids long. CDR1 KGHSH and CDR2 LQKENI come from the germline V gene. Between the trimmed V and J ends, which lost 7 bases and 0 bases, there was a span of 17 bases. CDR3 region: CASLNRLASSTDTQYF. CDR3 nucleotide sequence: TGTGCCAGCTTAAACCGACTCGCATCTAGCACAGATACGCAGTATTTT.

This sequence joins TRBV5-1 and TRBJ2-3; 10 nucleotides match TRBD2. CDR3 length: 15 amino acids. The V gene end was trimmed by 1 base and the J gene end by 5 bases; junction bases not matched to a gene: 4. The V gene's germline CDR1 is SGHRS and CDR2 YFSETQ. DNA of the CDR3: TGCGCCAGCAGCTTGTACCCTAGCGGGGGAGATACGCAGTATTTT. The encoded protein is CASSLYPSGGDTQYF.

The rearrangement joins TRBV27 to TRBJ2-7; D is perhaps TRBD2 (6 bases). The CDR3 has 15 residues. The V gene lost 6 bases and the J gene lost 3 bases, with 18 bases spanning the gap. The V gene's germline CDR1 is MNHEY and CDR2 SMNVEV (reference sequence). The CDR3 coding sequence is TGTGCCAGCAGCTGGGACTCAACTCTATTCTACGAGCAGTACTTC. It translates to CASSWDSTLFYEQYF.

This clonotype was counted between two and nine times. This sequence joins TRBV20-1 and TRBJ2-7, with a possible D match to TRBD1 (5 bases). V was clipped by 6 bases and J by 4 bases, with 10 bases between them. The germline V gene has CDR1 DFQATT and CDR2 SNEGSKA (reference sequence). The CDR3 has 11 residues. The CDR3 loop reads CSATGRYEQYF. The CDR3 nucleotides read TGCAGTGCCACAGGCAGGTACGAGCAGTACTTC.

J is TRBJ1-1 and V is TRBV6-5; perhaps TRBD1 as D (5 bases). The CDR3 loop spans 14 amino acids. V gave up 0 bases and J gave up 8 bases, with 13 bases separating them. Germline V gene data show CDR1 as MNHEY and CDR2 as SVGAGI. In DNA form, the CDR3 reads TGTGCCAGCAGTTACTCGGGTGGGTGGACAGAAGCTTTCTTT. It translates to CASSYSGGWTEAFF.